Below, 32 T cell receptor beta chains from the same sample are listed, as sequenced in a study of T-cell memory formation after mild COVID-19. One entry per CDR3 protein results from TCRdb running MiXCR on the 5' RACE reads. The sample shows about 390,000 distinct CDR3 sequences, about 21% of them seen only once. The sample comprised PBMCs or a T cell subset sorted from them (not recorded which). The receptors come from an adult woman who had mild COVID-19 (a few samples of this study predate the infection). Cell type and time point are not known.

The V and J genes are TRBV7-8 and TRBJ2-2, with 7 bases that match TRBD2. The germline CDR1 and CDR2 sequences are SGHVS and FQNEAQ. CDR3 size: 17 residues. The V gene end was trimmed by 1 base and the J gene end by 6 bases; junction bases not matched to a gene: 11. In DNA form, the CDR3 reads TGTGCCAGCAGCTTAGTGGCTAGCCGACGGGGGGCCGGGGAGCTGTTTTTT. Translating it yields CASSLVASRRGAGELFF.

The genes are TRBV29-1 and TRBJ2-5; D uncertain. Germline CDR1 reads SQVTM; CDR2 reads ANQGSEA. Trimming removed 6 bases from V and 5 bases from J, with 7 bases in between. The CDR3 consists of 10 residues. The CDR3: CSVGWETQYF. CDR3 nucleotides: TGCAGCGTGGGGTGGGAGACCCAGTACTTC.

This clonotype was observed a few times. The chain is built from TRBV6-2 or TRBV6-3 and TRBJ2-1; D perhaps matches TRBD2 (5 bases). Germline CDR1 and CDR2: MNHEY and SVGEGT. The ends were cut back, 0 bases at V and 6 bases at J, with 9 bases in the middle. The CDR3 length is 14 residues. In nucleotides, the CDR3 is TGTGCCAGCAGTTACTCGGACTTGCGCAATGAGCAGTTCTTC. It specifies CASSYSDLRNEQFF.

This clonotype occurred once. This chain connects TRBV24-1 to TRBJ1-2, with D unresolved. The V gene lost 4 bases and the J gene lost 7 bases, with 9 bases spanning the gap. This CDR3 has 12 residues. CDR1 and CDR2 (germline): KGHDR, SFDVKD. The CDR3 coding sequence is TGTGCCACCAGTGAGGGGAGCGGTGGCTACACCTTC. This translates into CATSEGSGGYTF.

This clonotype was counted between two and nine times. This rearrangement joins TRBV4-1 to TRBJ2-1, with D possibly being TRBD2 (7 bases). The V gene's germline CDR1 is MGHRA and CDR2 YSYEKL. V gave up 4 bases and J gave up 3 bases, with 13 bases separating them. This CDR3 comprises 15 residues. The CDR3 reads CASSLGGPLYNEQFF. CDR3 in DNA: TGCGCCAGCAGCCTGGGGGGGCCCCTCTACAATGAGCAGTTCTTC.

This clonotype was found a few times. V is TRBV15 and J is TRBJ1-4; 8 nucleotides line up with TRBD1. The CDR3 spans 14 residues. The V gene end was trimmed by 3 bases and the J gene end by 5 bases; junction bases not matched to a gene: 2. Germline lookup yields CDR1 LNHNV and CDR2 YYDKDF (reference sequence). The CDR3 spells CATSRGQDNEKLFF. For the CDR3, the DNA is TGTGCCACCAGCAGGGGACAGGACAATGAAAAACTGTTTTTT.

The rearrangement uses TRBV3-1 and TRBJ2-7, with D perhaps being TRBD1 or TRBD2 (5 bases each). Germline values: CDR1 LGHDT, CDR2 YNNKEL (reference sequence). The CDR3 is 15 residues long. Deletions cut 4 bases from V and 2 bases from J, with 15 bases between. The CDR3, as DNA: TGTGCCAGCAGCCGAGCCGGGACCGCTACCTACGAGCAGTACTTC. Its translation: CASSRAGTATYEQYF.

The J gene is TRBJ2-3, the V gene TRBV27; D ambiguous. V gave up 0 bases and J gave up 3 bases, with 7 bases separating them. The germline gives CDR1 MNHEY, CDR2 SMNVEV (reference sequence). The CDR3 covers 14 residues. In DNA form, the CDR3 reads TGTGCCAGCAGTTTATCGGCCAGGACAGATACGCAGTATTTT. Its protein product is CASSLSARTDTQYF.

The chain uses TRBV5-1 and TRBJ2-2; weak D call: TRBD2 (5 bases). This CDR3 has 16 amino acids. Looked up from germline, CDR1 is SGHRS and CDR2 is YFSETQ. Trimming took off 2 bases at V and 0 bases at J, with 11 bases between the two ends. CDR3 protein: CASSFQRMTNTGELFF. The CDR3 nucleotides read TGCGCCAGCAGCTTTCAGCGGATGACGAACACCGGGGAGCTGTTTTTT.

CDR3 in amino acids: CASSPIFPLHGYTF. The CDR3 DNA is TGTGCCAGCAGCCCTATATTCCCCCTGCATGGCTACACCTTC. The V call is TRBV7-9, the J call TRBJ1-2; no clear D. The germline V gene encodes CDR1 SEHNR and CDR2 FQNEAQ (reference sequence). The CDR3 spans 14 residues. The ends were cut back, 5 bases at V and 6 bases at J, with 16 bases in the middle.

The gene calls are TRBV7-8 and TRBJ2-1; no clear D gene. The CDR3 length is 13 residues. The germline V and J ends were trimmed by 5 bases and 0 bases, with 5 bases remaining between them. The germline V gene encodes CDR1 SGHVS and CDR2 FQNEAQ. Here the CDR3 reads CASSPLSYNEQFF. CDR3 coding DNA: TGTGCCAGCAGCCCCCTCTCCTACAATGAGCAGTTCTTC.

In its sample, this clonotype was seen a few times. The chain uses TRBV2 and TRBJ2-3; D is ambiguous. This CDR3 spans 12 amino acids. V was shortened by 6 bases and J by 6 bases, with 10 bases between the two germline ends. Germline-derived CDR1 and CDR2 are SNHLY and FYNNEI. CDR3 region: CASRAGGDTQYF. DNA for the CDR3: TGTGCCAGCAGGGCTGGTGGGGATACGCAGTATTTT. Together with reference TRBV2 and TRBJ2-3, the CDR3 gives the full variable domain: EPEVTQTPSHQVTQMGQEVILRCVPISNHLYFYWYRQILGQKVEFLVSFYNNEISEKSEIFDDQFSVERPDGSNFTLKIRSTKLEDSAMYFCASRAGGDTQYFGPGTRLTVL.

The CDR3 sequence is CASTGDPGSTEAFF. In DNA form, the CDR3 reads TGTGCCAGCACCGGGGACCCGGGATCGACTGAAGCTTTCTTT. The genes are TRBV2 and TRBJ1-1; D possibly corresponds to TRBD1 (5 bases). CDR3 length: 14 amino acids. Germline CDR1 reads SNHLY; CDR2 reads FYNNEI. V was shortened by 7 bases and J by 5 bases, with 17 bases between the two germline ends.

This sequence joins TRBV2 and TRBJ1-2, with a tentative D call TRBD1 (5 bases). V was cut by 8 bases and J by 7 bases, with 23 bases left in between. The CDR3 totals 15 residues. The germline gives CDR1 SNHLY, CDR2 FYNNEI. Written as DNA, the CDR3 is TGTGCCAGCCGGACGGGGGGGTTCCGGGGCGGTGGCTACACCTTC. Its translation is CASRTGGFRGGGYTF.

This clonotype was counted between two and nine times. CDR3 protein: CASRLDRGRQTQYF. CDR3 coding DNA: TGTGCCAGCAGACTTGACAGGGGGCGACAGACCCAGTACTTC. The chain uses TRBV6-1 and TRBJ2-5; 10 bases are a match to TRBD1. CDR3 size: 14 residues. J was trimmed by 6 bases and V by 6 bases; bases with no gene match: 7. The germline gives CDR1 MNHNS, CDR2 SASEGT.

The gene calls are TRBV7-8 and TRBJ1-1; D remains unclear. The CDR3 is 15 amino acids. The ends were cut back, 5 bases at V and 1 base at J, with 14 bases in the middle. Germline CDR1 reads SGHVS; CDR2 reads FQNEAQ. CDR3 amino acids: CASSLGSGPNTEAFF. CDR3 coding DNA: TGTGCCAGCAGCCTAGGGTCTGGGCCGAACACTGAAGCTTTCTTT.

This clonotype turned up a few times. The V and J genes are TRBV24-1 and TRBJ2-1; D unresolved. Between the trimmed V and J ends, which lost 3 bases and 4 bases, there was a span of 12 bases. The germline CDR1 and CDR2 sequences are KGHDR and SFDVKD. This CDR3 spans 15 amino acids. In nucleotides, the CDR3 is TGTGCCACCAGTGATCCCCGTTTCTCTTACAATGAGCAGTTCTTC. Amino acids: CATSDPRFSYNEQFF.

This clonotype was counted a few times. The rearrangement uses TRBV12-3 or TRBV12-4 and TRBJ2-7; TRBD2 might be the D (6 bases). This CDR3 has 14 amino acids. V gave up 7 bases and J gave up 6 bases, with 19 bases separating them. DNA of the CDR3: TGTGCCAGCAAACCAAGGGGCGGGGCTCCCGAGCAGTACTTC. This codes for CASKPRGGAPEQYF.

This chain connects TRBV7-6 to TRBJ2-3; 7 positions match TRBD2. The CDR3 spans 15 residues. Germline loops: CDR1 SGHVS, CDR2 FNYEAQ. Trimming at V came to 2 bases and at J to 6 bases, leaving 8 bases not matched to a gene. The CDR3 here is CASSLSAGVWDTQYF. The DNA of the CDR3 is TGTGCCAGCAGCTTATCGGCGGGAGTATGGGATACGCAGTATTTT.

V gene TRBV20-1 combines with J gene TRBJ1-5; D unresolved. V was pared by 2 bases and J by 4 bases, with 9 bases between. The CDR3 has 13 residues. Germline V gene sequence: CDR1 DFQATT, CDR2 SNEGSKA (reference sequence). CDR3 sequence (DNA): TGCAGTGCTAGATCTCAGGCGAATCAGCCCCAGCATTTT. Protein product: CSARSQANQPQHF.

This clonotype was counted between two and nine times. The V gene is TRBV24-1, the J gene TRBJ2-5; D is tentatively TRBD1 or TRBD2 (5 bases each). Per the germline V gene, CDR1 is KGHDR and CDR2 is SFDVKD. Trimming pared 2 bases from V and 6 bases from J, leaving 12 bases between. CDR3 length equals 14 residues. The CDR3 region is CATSDYDSGKTQYF. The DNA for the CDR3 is TGTGCCACCAGTGATTATGACAGCGGTAAGACCCAGTACTTC.

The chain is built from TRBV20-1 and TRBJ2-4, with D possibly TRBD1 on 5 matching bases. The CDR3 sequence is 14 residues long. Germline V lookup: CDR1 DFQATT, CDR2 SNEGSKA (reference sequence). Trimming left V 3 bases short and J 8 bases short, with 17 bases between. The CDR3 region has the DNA TGCAGTGCTAGGATTGGGCAGGGATTTGACATTCAGTACTTC. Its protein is CSARIGQGFDIQYF.

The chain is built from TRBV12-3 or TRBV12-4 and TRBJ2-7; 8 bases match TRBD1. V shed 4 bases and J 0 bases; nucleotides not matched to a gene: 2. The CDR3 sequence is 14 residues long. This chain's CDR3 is CASSYRGISYEQYF. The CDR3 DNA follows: TGTGCCAGCAGTTACAGGGGGATCTCCTACGAGCAGTACTTC.

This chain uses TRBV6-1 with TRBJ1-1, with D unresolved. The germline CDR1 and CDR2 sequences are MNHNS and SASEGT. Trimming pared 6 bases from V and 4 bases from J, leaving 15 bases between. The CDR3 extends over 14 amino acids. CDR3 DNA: TGTGCCAGCAGCCGCGGAGTCGCGGGCACTGAAGCTTTCTTT. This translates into CASSRGVAGTEAFF.

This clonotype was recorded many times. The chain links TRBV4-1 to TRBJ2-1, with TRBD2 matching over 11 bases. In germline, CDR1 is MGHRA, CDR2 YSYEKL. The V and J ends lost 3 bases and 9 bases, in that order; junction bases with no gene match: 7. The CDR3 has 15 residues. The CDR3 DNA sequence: TGCGCCAGCAGCCACCAGGGGCTAGCGGGGGGTGAGCAGTTCTTC. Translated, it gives CASSHQGLAGGEQFF.

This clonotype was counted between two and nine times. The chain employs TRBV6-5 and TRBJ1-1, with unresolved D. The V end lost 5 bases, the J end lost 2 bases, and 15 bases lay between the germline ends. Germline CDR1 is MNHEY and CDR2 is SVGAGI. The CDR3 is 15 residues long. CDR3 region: CASSRYLRVNTEAFF. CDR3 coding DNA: TGTGCCAGCAGTCGATACCTCCGGGTAAACACTGAAGCTTTCTTT.

CDR3 amino acids: CASSKARRLAGRIHTGELFF. The CDR3 DNA is TGTGCCAGCAGCAAAGCCCGGCGACTAGCGGGACGGATCCATACCGGGGAGCTGTTTTTT. The gene calls are TRBV21-1 and TRBJ2-2; the D call of TRBD2 is as the table states it, not checked on the DNA. TRBV21-1 is assigned pseudogene status. The length of the CDR3 is 20 residues.

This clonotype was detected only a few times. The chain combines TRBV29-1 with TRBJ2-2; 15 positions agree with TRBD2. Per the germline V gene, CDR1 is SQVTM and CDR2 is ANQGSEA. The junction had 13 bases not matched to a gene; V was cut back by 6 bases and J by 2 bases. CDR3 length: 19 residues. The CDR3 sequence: CSVTGLAGGRIRNTGELFF. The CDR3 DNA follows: TGCAGCGTCACCGGACTAGCGGGAGGGCGGATTCGAAACACCGGGGAGCTGTTTTTT.

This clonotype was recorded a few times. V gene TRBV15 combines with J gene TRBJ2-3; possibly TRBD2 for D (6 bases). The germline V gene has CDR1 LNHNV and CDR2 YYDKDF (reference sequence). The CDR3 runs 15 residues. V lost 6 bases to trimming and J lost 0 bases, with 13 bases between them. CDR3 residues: CATRGLERSTDTQYF. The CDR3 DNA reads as TGTGCCACCAGGGGACTCGAAAGGAGCACAGATACGCAGTATTTT.

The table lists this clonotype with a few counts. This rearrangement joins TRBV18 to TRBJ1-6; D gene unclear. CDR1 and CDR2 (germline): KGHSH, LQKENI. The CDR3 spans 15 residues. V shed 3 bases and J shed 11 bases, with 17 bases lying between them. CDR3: CASSPSRGSAPPLHF. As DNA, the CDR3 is TGTGCCAGCTCACCCTCACGAGGTAGTGCGCCACCCCTCCACTTT.

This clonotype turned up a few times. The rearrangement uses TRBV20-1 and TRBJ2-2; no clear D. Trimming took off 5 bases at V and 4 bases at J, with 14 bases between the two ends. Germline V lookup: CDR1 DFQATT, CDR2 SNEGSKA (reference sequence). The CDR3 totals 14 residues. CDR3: CSASRRRSTGELFF. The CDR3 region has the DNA TGCAGTGCTTCCCGAAGGCGGAGCACCGGGGAGCTGTTTTTT.

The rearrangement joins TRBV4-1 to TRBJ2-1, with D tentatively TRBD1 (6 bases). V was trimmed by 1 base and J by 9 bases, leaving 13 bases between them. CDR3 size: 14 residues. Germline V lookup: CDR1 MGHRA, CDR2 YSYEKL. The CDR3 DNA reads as TGCGCCAGCAGCCAAGGGGGGCCTTCGACTGAGCAGTTCTTC. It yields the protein CASSQGGPSTEQFF.